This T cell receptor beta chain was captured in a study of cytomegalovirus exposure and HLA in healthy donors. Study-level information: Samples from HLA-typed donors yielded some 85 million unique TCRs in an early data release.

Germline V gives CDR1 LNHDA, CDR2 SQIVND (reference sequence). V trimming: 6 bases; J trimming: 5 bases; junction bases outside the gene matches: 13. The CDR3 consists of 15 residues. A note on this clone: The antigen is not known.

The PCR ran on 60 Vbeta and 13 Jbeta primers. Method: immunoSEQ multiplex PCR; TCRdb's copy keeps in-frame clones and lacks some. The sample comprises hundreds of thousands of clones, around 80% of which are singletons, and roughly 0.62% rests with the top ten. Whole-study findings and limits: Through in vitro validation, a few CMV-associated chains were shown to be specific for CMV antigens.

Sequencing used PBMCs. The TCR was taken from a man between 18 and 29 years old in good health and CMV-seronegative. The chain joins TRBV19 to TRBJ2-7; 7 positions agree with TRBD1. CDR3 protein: CASRDRHFSWDEQYF. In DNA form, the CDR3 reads TGTGCCAGTAGGGACAGGCACTTTTCTTGGGACGAGCAGTACTTC.